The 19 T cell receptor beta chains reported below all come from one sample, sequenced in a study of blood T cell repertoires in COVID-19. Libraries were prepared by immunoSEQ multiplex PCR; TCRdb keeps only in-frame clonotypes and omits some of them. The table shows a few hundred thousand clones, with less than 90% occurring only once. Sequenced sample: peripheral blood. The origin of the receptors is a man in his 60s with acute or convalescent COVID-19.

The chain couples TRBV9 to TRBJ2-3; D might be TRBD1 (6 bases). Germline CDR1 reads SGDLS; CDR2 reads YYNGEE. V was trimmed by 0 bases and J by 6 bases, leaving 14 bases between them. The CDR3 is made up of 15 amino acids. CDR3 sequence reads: CASSVGAVQGDTQYF. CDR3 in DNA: TGTGCCAGCAGCGTAGGGGCTGTCCAGGGGGATACGCAGTATTTT.

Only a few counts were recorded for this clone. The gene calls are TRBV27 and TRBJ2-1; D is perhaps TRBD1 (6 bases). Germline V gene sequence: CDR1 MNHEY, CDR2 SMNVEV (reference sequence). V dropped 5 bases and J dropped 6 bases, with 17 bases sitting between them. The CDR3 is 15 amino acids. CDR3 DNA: TGTGCCAGCAGTCCCCACAGGGTACAAGGCAATGAGCAGTTCTTC. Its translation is CASSPHRVQGNEQFF.

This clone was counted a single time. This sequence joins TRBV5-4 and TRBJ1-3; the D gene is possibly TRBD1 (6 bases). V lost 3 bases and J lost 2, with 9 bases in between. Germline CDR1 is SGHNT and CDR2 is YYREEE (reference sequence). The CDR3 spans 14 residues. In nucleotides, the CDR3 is TGTGCCAGCAGCTGGGGGCAGGCTGGAAACACCATATATTTT. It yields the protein CASSWGQAGNTIYF.

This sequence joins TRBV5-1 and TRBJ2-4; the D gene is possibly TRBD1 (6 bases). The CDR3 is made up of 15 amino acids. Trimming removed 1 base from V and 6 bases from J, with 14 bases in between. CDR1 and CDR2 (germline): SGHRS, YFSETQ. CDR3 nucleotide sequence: TGCGCCAGCAGCTTGATGCAGGGGTCGGCAAACATTCAGTACTTC. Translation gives CASSLMQGSANIQYF.

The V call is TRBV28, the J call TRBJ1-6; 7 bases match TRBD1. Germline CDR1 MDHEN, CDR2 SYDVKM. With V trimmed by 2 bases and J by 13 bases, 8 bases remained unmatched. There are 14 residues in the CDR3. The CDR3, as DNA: TGTGCCAGCAGTTTAGGGCAGGGGGTTAGCCCCCTCCACTTT. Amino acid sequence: CASSLGQGVSPLHF.

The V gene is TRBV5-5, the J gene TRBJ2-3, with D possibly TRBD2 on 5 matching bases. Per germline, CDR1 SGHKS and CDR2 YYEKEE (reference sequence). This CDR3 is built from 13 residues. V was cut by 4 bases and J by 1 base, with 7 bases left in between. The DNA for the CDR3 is TGTGCCAGCAGCCCCGGGGGCACAGATACGCAGTATTTT. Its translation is CASSPGGTDTQYF.

This CDR3 reads CASSQGRDRHTGELFF. CDR3 DNA sequence: TGCGCCAGCAGCCAAGGTCGGGACAGGCACACCGGGGAGCTGTTTTTT. V gene TRBV4-3 combines with J gene TRBJ2-2; 8 positions match TRBD1. After removal of 1 base from V and 3 bases from J, the junction contained 4 bases not matched to a gene. This CDR3 has 16 amino acids. CDR1 and CDR2 (germline): LGHNA, YSLEER.

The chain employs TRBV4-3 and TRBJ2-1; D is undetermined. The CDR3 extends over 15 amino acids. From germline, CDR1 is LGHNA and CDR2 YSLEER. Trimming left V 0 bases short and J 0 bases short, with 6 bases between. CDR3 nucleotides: TGCGCCAGCAGCCAAGAGGCCTTCTCCTACAATGAGCAGTTCTTC. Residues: CASSQEAFSYNEQFF.

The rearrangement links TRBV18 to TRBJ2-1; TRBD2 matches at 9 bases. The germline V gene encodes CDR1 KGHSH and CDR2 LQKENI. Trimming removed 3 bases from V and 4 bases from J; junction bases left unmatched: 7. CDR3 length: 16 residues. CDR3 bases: TGTGCCAGCTCACCCCCTGGTAGCGGGAGATACAATGAGCAGTTCTTC. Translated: CASSPPGSGRYNEQFF.

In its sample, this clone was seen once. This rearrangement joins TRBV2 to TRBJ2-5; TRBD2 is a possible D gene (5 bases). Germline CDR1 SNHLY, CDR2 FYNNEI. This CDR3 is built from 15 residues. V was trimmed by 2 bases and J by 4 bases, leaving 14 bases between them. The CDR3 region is CASSESPGSRETQYF. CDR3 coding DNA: TGTGCCAGCAGTGAATCGCCGGGGAGCCGAGAGACCCAGTACTTC.

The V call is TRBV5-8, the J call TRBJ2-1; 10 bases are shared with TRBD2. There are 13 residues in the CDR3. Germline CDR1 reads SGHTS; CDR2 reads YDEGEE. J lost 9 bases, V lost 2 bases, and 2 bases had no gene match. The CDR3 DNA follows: TGTGCCAGCAGCTTTAGCGGGAGGCGTGAGCAGTTCTTC. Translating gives CASSFSGRREQFF.

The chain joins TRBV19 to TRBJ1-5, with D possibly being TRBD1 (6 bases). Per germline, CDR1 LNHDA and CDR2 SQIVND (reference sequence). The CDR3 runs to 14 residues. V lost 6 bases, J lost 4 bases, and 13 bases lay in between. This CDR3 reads CASRGDRTNQPQHF. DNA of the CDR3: TGTGCCAGTAGGGGTGACAGGACGAATCAGCCCCAGCATTTT. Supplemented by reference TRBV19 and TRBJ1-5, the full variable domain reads DGGITQSPKYLFRKEGQNVTLSCEQNLNHDAMYWYRQDPGQGLRLIYYSQIVNDFQKGDIAEGYSVSREKKESFPLTVTSAQKNPTAFYLCASRGDRTNQPQHFGDGTRLSIL.

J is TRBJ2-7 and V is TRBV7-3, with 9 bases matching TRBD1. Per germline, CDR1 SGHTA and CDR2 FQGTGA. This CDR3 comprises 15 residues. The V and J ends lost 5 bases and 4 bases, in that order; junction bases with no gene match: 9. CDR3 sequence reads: CASSETGGHFYEQYF. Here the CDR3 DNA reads TGTGCCAGCAGCGAAACAGGGGGCCATTTTTACGAGCAGTACTTC.

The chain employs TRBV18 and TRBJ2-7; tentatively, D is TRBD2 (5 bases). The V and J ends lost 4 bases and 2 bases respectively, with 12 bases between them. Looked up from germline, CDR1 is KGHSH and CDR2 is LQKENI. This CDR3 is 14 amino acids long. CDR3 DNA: TGTGCCAGCTCACTTAAGGACGGGGCCTACGAGCAGTACTTC. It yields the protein CASSLKDGAYEQYF.

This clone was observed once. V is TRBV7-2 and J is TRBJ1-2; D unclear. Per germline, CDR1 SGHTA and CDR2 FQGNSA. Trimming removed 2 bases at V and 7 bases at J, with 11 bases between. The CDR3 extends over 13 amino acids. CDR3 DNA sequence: TGTGCCAGCAGCTTACAGGTAGCGCCTGGCTACACCTTC. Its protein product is CASSLQVAPGYTF.

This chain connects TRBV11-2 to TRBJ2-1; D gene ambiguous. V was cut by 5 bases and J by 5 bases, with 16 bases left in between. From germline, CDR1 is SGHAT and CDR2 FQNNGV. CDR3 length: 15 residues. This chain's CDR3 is CASSPVRRRDNEQFF. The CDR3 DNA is TGTGCCAGCAGCCCAGTTCGTCGGAGAGACAATGAGCAGTTCTTC.

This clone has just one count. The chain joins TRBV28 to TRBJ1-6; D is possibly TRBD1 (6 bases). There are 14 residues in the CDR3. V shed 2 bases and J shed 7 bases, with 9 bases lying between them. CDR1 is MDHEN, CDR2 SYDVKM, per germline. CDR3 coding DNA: TGTGCCAGCAGTTTAGACAGGAACAATTCACCCCTCCACTTT. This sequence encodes CASSLDRNNSPLHF.

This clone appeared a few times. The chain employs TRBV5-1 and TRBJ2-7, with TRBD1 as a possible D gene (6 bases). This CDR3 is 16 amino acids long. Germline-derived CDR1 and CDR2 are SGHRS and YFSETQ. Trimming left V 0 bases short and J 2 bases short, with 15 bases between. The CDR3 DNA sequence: TGCGCCAGCAGCTTGGACAGGGCGGACGTAGCCTACGAGCAGTACTTC. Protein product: CASSLDRADVAYEQYF.

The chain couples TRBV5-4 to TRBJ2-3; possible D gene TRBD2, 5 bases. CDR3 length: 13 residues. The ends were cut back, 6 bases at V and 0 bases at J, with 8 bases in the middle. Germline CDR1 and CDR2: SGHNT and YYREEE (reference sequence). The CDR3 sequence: CASKEESTDTQYF. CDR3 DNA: TGTGCCAGCAAGGAGGAAAGCACAGATACGCAGTATTTT.